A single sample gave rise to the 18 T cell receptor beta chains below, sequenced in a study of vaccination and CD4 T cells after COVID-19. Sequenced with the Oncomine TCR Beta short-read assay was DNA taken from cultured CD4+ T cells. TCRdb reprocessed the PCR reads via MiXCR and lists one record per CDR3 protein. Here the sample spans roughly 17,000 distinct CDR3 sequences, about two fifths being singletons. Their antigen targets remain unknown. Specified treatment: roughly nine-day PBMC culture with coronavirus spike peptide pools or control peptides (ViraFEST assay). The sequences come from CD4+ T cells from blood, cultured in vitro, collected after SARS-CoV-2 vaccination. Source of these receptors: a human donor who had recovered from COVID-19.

The CDR3 nucleotides read TGTGCCTGGAGTTACGGACATTTCCAAGAGACCCAGTACTTC. Amino acid sequence: CAWSYGHFQETQYF. The rearrangement links TRBV30 to TRBJ2-5, with D possibly being TRBD1 (5 bases). Germline lookup yields CDR1 GTSNPN and CDR2 SVGIG (reference sequence). CDR3 length: 14 residues. V gave up 2 bases and J gave up 1 base, with 11 bases separating them.

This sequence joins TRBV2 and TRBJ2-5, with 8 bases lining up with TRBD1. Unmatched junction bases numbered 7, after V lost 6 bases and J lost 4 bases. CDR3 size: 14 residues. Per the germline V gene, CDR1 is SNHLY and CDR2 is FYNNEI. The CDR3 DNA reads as TGTGCCAGCAGCTCCCGGACAGGGCTAGAGACCCAGTACTTC. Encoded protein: CASSSRTGLETQYF.

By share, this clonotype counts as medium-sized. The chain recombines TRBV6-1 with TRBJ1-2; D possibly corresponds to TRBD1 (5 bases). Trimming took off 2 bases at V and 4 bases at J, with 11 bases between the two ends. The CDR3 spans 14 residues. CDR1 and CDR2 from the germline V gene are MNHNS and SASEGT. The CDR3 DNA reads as TGTGCCAGCAGTGAAATCGGCGGGGGCTATGGCTACACCTTC. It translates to CASSEIGGGYGYTF.

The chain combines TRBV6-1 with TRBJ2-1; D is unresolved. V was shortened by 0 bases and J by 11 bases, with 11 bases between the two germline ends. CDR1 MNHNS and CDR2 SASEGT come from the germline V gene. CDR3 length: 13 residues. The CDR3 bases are TGTGCCAGCAGTGAAGCCCCCTATCTCAAGCAGTTCTTC. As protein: CASSEAPYLKQFF.

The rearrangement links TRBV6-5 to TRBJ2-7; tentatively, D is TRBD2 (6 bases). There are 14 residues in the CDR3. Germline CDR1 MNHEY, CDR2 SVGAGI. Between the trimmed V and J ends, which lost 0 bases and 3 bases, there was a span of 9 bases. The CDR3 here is CASSYSDGSYEQYF. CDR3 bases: TGTGCCAGCAGTTACTCTGACGGGAGCTACGAGCAGTACTTC.

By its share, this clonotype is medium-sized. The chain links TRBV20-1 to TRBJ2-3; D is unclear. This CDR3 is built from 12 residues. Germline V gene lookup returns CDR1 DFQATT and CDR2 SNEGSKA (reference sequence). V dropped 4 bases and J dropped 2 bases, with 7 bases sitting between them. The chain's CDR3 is CSANPYTDTQYF. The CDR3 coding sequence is TGCAGTGCTAATCCCTACACAGATACGCAGTATTTT.

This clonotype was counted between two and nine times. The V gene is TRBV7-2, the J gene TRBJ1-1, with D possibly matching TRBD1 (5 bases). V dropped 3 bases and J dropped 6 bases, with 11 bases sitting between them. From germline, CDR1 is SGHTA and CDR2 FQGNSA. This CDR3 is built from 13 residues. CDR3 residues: CASSFQEGAEAFF. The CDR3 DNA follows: TGTGCCAGCAGCTTTCAGGAAGGGGCTGAAGCTTTCTTT.

This CDR3 is CSARDGSGASSTDTQYF. The CDR3 DNA sequence: TGCAGTGCTAGAGATGGAAGCGGGGCATCTAGCACAGATACGCAGTATTTT. The chain has TRBV20-1 and TRBJ2-3; 7 bases match TRBD2. This CDR3 is 17 amino acids long. The germline gives CDR1 DFQATT, CDR2 SNEGSKA (reference sequence). Trimming at V came to 0 bases and at J to 0 bases, leaving 9 bases not matched to a gene.

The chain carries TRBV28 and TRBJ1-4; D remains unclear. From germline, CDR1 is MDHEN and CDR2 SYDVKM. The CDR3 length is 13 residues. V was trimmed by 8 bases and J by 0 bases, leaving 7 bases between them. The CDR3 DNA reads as TGTGCCAGCGAGGCTTCAACTAATGAAAAACTGTTTTTT. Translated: CASEASTNEKLFF.

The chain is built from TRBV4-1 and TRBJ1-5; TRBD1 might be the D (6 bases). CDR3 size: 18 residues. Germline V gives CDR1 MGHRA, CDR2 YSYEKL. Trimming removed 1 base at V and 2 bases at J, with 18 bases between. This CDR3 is CASSQARQTGQGNQPQHF. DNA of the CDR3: TGCGCCAGCAGCCAAGCCAGACAAACGGGACAAGGCAATCAGCCCCAGCATTTT.

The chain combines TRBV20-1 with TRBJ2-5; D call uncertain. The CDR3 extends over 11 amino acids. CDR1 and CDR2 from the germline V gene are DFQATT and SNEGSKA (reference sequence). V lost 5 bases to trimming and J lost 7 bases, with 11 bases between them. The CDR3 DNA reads TGCAGTGCTGGGCCGAAAGTGACCCAGTACTTC. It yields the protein CSAGPKVTQYF.

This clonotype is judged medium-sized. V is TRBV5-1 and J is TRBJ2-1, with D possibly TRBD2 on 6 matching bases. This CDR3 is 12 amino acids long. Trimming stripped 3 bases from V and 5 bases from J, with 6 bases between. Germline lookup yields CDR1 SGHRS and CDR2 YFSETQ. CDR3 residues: CASSWTNNEQFF. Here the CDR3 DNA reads TGCGCCAGCAGCTGGACTAACAATGAGCAGTTCTTC.

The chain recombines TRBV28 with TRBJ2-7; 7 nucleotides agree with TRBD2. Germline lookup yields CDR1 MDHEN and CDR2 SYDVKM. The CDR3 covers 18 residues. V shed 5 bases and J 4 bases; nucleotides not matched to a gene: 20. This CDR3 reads CASSPGRWVGGSIYEQYF. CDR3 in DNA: TGTGCCAGCAGTCCGGGACGGTGGGTGGGAGGGTCCATTTACGAGCAGTACTTC.

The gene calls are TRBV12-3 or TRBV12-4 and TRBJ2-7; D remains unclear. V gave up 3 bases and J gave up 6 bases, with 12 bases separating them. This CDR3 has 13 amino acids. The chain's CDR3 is CASSFGPRPEQYF. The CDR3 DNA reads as TGTGCCAGCAGTTTCGGCCCCCGTCCCGAGCAGTACTTC.

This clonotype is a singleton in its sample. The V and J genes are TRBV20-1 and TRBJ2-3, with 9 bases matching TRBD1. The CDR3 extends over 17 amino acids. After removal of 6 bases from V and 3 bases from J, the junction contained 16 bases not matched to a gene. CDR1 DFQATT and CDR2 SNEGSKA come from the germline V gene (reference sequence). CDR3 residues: CSAKNTGQGRWTDTQYF. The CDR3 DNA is TGCAGTGCCAAGAACACAGGACAGGGGAGGTGGACAGATACGCAGTATTTT.

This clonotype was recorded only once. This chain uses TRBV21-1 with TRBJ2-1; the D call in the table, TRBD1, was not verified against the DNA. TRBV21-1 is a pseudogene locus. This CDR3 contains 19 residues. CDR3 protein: CASSNSRDRGEIAYNEQFF. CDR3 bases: TGTGCCAGCAGCAATTCCCGGGACAGGGGGGAGATAGCCTACAATGAGCAGTTCTTC.

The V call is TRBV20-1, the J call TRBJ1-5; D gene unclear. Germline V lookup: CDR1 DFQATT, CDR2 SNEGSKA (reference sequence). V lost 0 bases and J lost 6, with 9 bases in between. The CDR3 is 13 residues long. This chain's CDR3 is CSARDSPGQPQHF. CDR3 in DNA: TGCAGTGCTAGAGATTCCCCGGGTCAGCCCCAGCATTTT.

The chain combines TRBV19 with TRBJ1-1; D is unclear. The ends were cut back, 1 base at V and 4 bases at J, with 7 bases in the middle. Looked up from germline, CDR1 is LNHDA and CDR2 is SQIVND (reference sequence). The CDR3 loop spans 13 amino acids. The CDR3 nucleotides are TGTGCCAGTAGTATAGGGGAGGCCACTGAAGCTTTCTTT. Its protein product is CASSIGEATEAFF.